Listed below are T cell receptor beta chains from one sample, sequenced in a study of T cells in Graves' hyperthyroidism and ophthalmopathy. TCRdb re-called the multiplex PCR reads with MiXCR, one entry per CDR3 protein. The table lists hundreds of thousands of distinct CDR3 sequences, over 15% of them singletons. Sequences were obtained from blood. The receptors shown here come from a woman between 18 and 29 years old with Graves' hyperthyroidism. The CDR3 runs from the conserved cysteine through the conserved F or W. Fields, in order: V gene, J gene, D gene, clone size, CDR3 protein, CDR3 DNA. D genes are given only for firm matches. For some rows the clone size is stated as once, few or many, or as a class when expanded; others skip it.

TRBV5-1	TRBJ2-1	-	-	CASSPGVRWGQNEQFF	TGCGCCAGCAGCCCCGGGGTCCGGTGGGGTCAAAATGAGCAGTTCTTC
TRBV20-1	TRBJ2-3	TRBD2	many	CSEAGVGGDTQYF	TGCAGCGAAGCGGGAGTCGGTGGGGATACGCAGTATTTT
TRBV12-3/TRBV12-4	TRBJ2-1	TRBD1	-	CASSTPAGGHFREFF	TGTGCCAGCAGCACCCCTGCAGGGGGTCACTTTAGGGAGTTCTTC
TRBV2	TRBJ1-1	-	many	CASRADRLNTEAFF	TGTGCCAGCAGAGCGGACAGACTGAACACTGAAGCTTTCTTT
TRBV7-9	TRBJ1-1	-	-	CASSLRIGDPEAFF	TGTGCCAGCAGCCTAAGGATAGGGGACCCTGAAGCTTTCTTT
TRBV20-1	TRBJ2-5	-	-	CSARDGGTAKETQYF	TGCAGTGCTAGAGATGGTGGGACTGCGAAAGAGACCCAGTACTTC
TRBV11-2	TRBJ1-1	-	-	CASSFTGFLEAFF	TGTGCCAGCAGTTTCACAGGGTTCCTTGAAGCTTTCTTT
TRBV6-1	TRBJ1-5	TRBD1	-	CASSPTGWQPQHF	TGTGCCAGCAGCCCGACAGGGTGGCAGCCCCAGCATTTT
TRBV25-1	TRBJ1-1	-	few	CASSELGSTTEAFF	TGTGCCAGCAGTGAACTCGGCAGTACCACTGAAGCTTTCTTT
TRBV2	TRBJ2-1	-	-	CASPTAGTGVGEQFF	TGTGCCAGCCCAACGGCAGGGACCGGGGTTGGTGAGCAGTTCTTC
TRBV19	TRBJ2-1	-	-	CASSIQYNEQFF	TGTGCCAGTAGTATACAGTACAATGAGCAGTTCTTC
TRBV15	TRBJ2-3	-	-	CATSRGTGSADTQYF	TGTGCCACCAGCAGAGGAACAGGGAGCGCAGATACGCAGTATTTT
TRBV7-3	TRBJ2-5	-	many	CASSLKEGQRFQETQYF	TGTGCCAGCAGCTTAAAGGAGGGACAGCGCTTCCAAGAGACCCAGTACTTC
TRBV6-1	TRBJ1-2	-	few	CASRKKEVGYTF	TGTGCCAGCAGAAAAAAAGAGGTGGGCTACACCTTC
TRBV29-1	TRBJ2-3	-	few	CSVVAVFSTDTQYF	TGCAGCGTTGTGGCCGTCTTTAGCACAGATACGCAGTATTTT
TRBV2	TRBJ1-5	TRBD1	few	CASSPDRGSNQPQHF	TGTGCCAGCAGTCCAGACAGGGGCAGCAATCAGCCCCAGCATTTT
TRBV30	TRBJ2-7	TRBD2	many	CAWRGKASGYYEQYF	TGTGCCTGGAGGGGGAAAGCTAGCGGGTACTACGAGCAGTACTTC
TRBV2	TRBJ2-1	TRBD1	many	CASSYRGGNEQFF	TGTGCCAGCAGTTACAGGGGTGGAAATGAGCAGTTCTTC
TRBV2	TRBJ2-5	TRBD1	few	CASLRTGVGETQYF	TGTGCCAGCCTAAGGACAGGGGTTGGGGAGACCCAGTACTTC
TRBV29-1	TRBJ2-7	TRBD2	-	CSVEDGTSGNSYEQYF	TGCAGCGTTGAAGATGGGACTAGCGGGAACTCCTACGAGCAGTACTTC
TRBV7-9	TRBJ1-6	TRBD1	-	CASSLGDSRNSPLHF	TGTGCCAGCAGCTTAGGGGACAGCCGGAATTCACCCCTCCACTTT
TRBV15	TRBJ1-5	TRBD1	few	CATSRDRASNQPQHF	TGTGCCACCAGCAGGGACAGGGCTAGCAATCAGCCCCAGCATTTT
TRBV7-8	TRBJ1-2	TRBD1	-	CASSSGQTYGYTF	TGTGCCAGCAGCTCGGGACAGACATATGGCTACACCTTC
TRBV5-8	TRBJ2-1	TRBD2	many	CASSPAGVIYNEQFF	TGTGCCAGCAGCCCGGCGGGAGTGATATACAATGAGCAGTTCTTC
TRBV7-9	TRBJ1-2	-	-	CASSSAGGDIRYGYTF	TGTGCCAGCAGCTCAGCCGGGGGGGACATACGTTATGGCTACACCTTC
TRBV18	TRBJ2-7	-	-	CASSWDPFYEQYF	TGTGCCAGCTCGTGGGACCCGTTCTACGAGCAGTACTTC
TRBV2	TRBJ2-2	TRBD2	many	CASSDVGGETGELFF	TGTGCCAGCAGTGATGTCGGGGGGGAAACCGGGGAGCTGTTTTTT